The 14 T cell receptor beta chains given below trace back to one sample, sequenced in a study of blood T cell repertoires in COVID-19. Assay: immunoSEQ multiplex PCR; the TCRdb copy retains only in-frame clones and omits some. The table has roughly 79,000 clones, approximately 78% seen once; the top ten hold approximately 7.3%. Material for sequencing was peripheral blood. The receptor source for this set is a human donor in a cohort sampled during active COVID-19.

CDR3 sequence (DNA): TGTGCCAGCAGCCAAGATCCGGGACTAGCGGGCCAAGAGACCCAGTACTTC. Translation: CASSQDPGLAGQETQYF. The chain recombines TRBV3-1 (or the pseudogene TRBV3-2) with TRBJ2-5, with 12 bases fitting TRBD2. The trim removed 0 bases at V and 1 base at J, leaving 3 bases unmatched. CDR1 is LGHDT, CDR2 YNNKEL, per germline (reference sequence). This CDR3 has 17 amino acids.

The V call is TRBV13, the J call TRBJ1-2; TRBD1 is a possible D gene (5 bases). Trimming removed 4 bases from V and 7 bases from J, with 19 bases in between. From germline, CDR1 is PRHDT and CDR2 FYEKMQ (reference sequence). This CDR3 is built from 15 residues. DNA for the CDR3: TGTGCCAGCAGCTCCGAGCGCAGGGATAGGGCTGGCTACACCTTC. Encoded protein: CASSSERRDRAGYTF.

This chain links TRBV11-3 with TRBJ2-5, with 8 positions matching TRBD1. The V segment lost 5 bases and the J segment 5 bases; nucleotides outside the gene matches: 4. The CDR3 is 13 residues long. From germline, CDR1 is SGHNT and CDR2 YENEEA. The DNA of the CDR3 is TGTGCCAGCAGCCCCAGGGGGCGGGAGACCCAGTACTTC. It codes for CASSPRGRETQYF.

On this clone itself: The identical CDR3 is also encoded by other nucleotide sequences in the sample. CDR3: CASSLNRDYEQYF. The CDR3 nucleotides are TGTGCCAGCAGCTTAAACAGGGACTACGAGCAGTACTTC. The chain uses TRBV7-8 and TRBJ2-7; D perhaps matches TRBD1 (6 bases). CDR1 is SGHVS and CDR2 is FQNEAQ in the germline V gene. This CDR3 is 13 amino acids long. V shed 2 bases and J shed 3 bases, with 8 bases lying between them.

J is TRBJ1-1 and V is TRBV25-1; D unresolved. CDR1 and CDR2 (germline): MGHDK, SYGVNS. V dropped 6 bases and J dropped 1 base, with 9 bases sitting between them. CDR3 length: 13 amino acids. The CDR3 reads CASSPPGNTEAFF. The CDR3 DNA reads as TGTGCCAGCAGCCCTCCCGGGAACACTGAAGCTTTCTTT.

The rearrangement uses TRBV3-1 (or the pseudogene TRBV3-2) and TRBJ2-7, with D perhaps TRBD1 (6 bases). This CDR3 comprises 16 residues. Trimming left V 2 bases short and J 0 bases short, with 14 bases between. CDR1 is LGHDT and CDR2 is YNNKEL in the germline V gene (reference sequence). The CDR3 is CASSQLQGVGSYEQYF. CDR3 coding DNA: TGTGCCAGCAGCCAACTACAGGGAGTGGGCTCCTACGAGCAGTACTTC.

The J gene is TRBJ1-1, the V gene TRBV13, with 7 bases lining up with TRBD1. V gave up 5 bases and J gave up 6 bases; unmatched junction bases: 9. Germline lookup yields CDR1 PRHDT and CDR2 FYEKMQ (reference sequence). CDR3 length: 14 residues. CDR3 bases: TGTGCCAGCAGCACAGGGGTCCCTAGGGCTGAAGCTTTCTTT. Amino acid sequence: CASSTGVPRAEAFF. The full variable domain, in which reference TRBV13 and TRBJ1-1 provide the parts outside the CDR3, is AAGVIQSPRHLIKEKRETATLKCYPIPRHDTVYWYQQGPGQDPQFLISFYEKMQSDKGSIPDRFSAQQFSDYHSELNMSSLELGDSALYFCASSTGVPRAEAFFGQGTRLTVV.

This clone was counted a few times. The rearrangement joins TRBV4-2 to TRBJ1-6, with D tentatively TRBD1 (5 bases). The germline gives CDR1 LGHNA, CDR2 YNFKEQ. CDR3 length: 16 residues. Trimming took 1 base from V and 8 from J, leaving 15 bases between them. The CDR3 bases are TGTGCCAGCAGCCAAGGGGGCCGACCTTTTGATTCACCCCTCCACTTT. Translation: CASSQGGRPFDSPLHF.

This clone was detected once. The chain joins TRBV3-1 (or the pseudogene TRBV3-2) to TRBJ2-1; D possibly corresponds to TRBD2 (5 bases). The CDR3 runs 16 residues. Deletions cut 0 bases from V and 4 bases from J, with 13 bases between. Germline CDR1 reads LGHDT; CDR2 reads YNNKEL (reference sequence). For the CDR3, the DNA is TGTGCCAGCAGCCAAGAAATAACTAGTGTATACAATGAGCAGTTCTTC. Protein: CASSQEITSVYNEQFF.

The chain's CDR3 is CASSLGSRDRETYEQYF. The CDR3 DNA sequence: TGTGCCAGCAGCTTAGGTTCCCGGGACAGGGAAACCTACGAGCAGTACTTC. The genes are TRBV7-9 and TRBJ2-7; 9 bases fit TRBD1. This CDR3 is 17 amino acids long. V was clipped by 1 base and J by 2 bases; unmatched bases: 9. Germline-derived CDR1 and CDR2 are SEHNR and FQNEAQ (reference sequence).

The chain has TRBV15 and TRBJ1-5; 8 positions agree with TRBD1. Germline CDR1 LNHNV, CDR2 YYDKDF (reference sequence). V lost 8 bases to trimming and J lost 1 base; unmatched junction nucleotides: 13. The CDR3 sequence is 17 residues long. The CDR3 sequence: CATADRAKQGSNQPQHF. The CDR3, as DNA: TGTGCCACCGCGGACAGGGCGAAACAGGGAAGCAATCAGCCCCAGCATTTT.

The DNA of the CDR3 is TGTGCCAGCAGTTGGGACTTTAGCACAGATACGCAGTATTTT. Translating gives CASSWDFSTDTQYF. This rearrangement joins TRBV2 to TRBJ2-3, with TRBD2 as a possible D gene (6 bases). Trimming shortened V by 5 bases and J by 0 bases, and 9 bases separated the two germline ends. The germline CDR1 and CDR2 sequences are SNHLY and FYNNEI. The length of the CDR3 is 14 residues.

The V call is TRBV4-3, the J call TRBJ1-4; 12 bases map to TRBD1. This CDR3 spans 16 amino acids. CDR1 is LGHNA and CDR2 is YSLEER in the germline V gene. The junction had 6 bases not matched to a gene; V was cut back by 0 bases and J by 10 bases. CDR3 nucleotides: TGCGCCAGCAGCCAAGACTGGGGGACAGGGGGCGGAAAACTGTTTTTT. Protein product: CASSQDWGTGGGKLFF.

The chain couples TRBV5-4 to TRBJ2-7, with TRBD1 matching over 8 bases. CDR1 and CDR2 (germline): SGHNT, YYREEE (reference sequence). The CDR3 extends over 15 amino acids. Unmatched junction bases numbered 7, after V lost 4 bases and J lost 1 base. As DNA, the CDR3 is TGTGCCAGCAGCCTACGACAGGGGACGTCCTACGAGCAGTACTTC. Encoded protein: CASSLRQGTSYEQYF.